One sample yielded the 28 T cell receptor beta chains listed below, sequenced in a study of blood T cell repertoires in COVID-19. Measured with immunoSEQ multiplex PCR; TCRdb has only the in-frame clones, and not every one. This table has over 80,000 clones, about four fifths appearing once. Material: peripheral blood. The receptors were gathered from a woman older than 75 with active or convalescent COVID-19.

The chain has TRBV27 and TRBJ1-2; tentatively, D is TRBD1 (6 bases). Germline CDR1 reads MNHEY; CDR2 reads SMNVEV (reference sequence). This CDR3 is built from 16 residues. The V end was cut by 7 bases, the J end by 7 bases, with 25 bases between. In nucleotides, the CDR3 is TGTGCCAGCACCGAGCGGGGGGGGGCGGCGGCCGGTGGCTACACCTTC. This translates into CASTERGGAAAGGYTF.

This chain connects TRBV18 to TRBJ2-1; TRBD1 might be the D (5 bases). Trimming pared 1 base from V and 9 bases from J, leaving 10 bases between. This CDR3 is 13 amino acids long. Germline V gene data show CDR1 as KGHSH and CDR2 as LQKENI. In nucleotides, the CDR3 is TGTGCCAGCTCACCACAGGGGTCCGGTGAGCAGTTCTTC. This gives the protein CASSPQGSGEQFF.

This clone was observed a handful of times. The chain uses TRBV5-6 and TRBJ2-3; 7 bases match TRBD2. Germline V gene data show CDR1 as SGHDT and CDR2 as YYEEEE. J lost 5 bases, V lost 5 bases, and 5 bases had no gene match. The CDR3 runs 13 residues. As DNA, the CDR3 is TGTGCCAGCAGGTCCTCGGGGGGAGATACGCAGTATTTT. Amino acid sequence: CASRSSGGDTQYF.

This chain joins TRBV5-6 and TRBJ2-7; weak D call: TRBD1 (6 bases). From germline, CDR1 is SGHDT and CDR2 YYEEEE. Trimming stripped 6 bases from V and 3 bases from J, with 25 bases between. The CDR3 loop spans 17 amino acids. As DNA, the CDR3 is TGTGCCAGCAACCGCGGACAGATCGTATCACACTACTACGAGCAGTACTTC. This gives the protein CASNRGQIVSHYYEQYF. Full variable domain (missing parts from reference TRBV5-6 and TRBJ2-7): DAGVTQSPTHLIKTRGQQVTLRCSPKSGHDTVSWYQQALGQGPQFIFQYYEEEERQRGNFPDRFSGHQFPNYSSELNVNALLLGDSALYLCASNRGQIVSHYYEQYFGPGTRLTVT.

This clone showed up just once. The chain is built from TRBV10-3 and TRBJ1-6; D remains ambiguous. The CDR3 sequence is 15 residues long. Looked up from germline, CDR1 is ENHRY and CDR2 is SYGVKD. Trimming pared 4 bases from V and 5 bases from J, leaving 12 bases between. The CDR3 sequence is CAISVRISDNSPLHF. The CDR3 DNA reads as TGTGCCATCAGTGTTCGTATTTCGGATAATTCACCCCTCCACTTT.

There are a few counts of this clone. The rearrangement joins TRBV7-3 to TRBJ1-1, with TRBD1 matching 7 bases. The CDR3 consists of 14 residues. The V and J ends lost 2 bases and 3 bases, in that order; junction bases with no gene match: 3. CDR1 and CDR2 (germline): SGHTA, FQGTGA. The DNA for the CDR3 is TGTGCCAGCAGCTTAGACAGGGTTGACACTGAAGCTTTCTTT. This codes for CASSLDRVDTEAFF. The whole variable domain, remainder taken from reference TRBV7-3 and TRBJ1-1, is GAGVSQTPSNKVTEKGKYVELRCDPISGHTALYWYRQSLGQGPEFLIYFQGTGAADDSGLPNDRFFAVRPEGSVSTLKIQRTERGDSAVYLCASSLDRVDTEAFFGQGTRLTVV.

V usage is TRBV28 and J usage is TRBJ1-1; 8 positions agree with TRBD1. The CDR3 consists of 14 residues. Trimming removed 11 bases from V and 2 bases from J; junction bases left unmatched: 10. Germline lookup yields CDR1 MDHEN and CDR2 SYDVKM. CDR3 sequence (DNA): TGTGCCGTACAGGGGGGAGGTCATAACACTGAAGCTTTCTTT. It yields the protein CAVQGGGHNTEAFF.

This sequence joins TRBV19 and TRBJ1-4, with TRBD1 as a possible D gene (6 bases). CDR3 length equals 15 residues. Germline V gives CDR1 LNHDA, CDR2 SQIVND (reference sequence). Trimming took off 7 bases at V and 7 bases at J, with 19 bases between the two ends. CDR3 loop: CASKLRGARGEKLFF. CDR3 coding DNA: TGTGCCAGTAAACTTCGGGGGGCGAGAGGTGAAAAACTGTTTTTT.

The CDR3 is CASSFGDSAGLTGELFF. DNA for the CDR3: TGTGCCAGCAGTTTCGGGGATTCAGCGGGACTTACCGGGGAGCTGTTTTTT. The chain is built from TRBV27 and TRBJ2-2; 7 bases match TRBD2. The CDR3 contains 17 residues. J was trimmed by 5 bases and V by 3 bases; bases with no gene match: 12. Germline CDR1 is MNHEY and CDR2 is SMNVEV (reference sequence).

The chain uses TRBV5-1 and TRBJ2-1, with 10 bases matching TRBD2. CDR1 and CDR2 from the germline V gene are SGHRS and YFSETQ. Trimming removed 0 bases from V and 13 bases from J; junction bases left unmatched: 7. The CDR3 is 14 residues long. The CDR3 DNA sequence: TGCGCCAGCAGCTTGGTAGCTAGCGGGAGAGATCAGTTCTTC. Amino acid sequence: CASSLVASGRDQFF.

With respect to this clone: One junction end disagrees with the germline gene, perhaps due to a read error. The chain carries TRBV5-1 and TRBJ2-3; maybe TRBD1 (5 bases). Germline values: CDR1 SGHRS, CDR2 YFSETQ. CDR3 size: 15 residues. CDR3 in DNA: TGTGCCAGCAGCTTGGGGCTAGGTGGCACAGATACGCAGTATTTT. Translated, it gives CASSLGLGGTDTQYF.

The chain uses TRBV28 and TRBJ2-7; D may be TRBD1 (5 bases). This CDR3 contains 14 residues. The V gene lost 1 base and the J gene lost 2 bases, with 9 bases spanning the gap. Germline V lookup: CDR1 MDHEN, CDR2 SYDVKM. In DNA form, the CDR3 reads TGTGCCAGCAGTTTATTTGTCAGGGCCTACGAGCAGTACTTC. Protein sequence: CASSLFVRAYEQYF.

A few counts support this clone. The chain links TRBV5-1 to TRBJ1-2, with TRBD1 identical over 7 bases. CDR1 and CDR2 from the germline V gene are SGHRS and YFSETQ. After removal of 4 bases from V and 3 bases from J, the junction contained 9 bases not matched to a gene. The CDR3 consists of 15 residues. This CDR3 is CASSTGQAADYGYTF. CDR3 bases: TGCGCCAGCAGCACCGGACAGGCCGCGGACTATGGCTACACCTTC.

Concerning this clone itself: The junction departs from germline at one end; a sequencing error may be responsible. The J gene is TRBJ2-5, the V gene TRBV5-1; 9 bases are shared with TRBD1. CDR1 is SGHRS, CDR2 YFSETQ, per germline. The CDR3 has 14 residues. CDR3 coding DNA: TGTGCCAGCAGGTCACAGGGGGCCCAAGAGACCCAGTACTTC. Its translation is CASRSQGAQETQYF.

This clone occurred once. The CDR3 nucleotides are TGTGCCAGCAGCTTCGTAAGGGGGGGTAAGGAGACCCAGTACTTC. Translation gives CASSFVRGGKETQYF. This chain connects TRBV11-2 to TRBJ2-5; possibly TRBD2 for D (7 bases). The V gene's germline CDR1 is SGHAT and CDR2 FQNNGV. The CDR3 runs to 15 residues. The V end was cut by 3 bases, the J end by 5 bases, with 16 bases between.

This chain connects TRBV19 to TRBJ2-2, with 8 nucleotides matching TRBD2. The germline V gene has CDR1 LNHDA and CDR2 SQIVND (reference sequence). Losses at the gene ends were 6 bases for V and 7 bases for J; bases not matched to a gene: 7. The CDR3 runs 14 residues. CDR3 nucleotide sequence: TGTGCCAGTAGGAGTCTAGCGGGTAACGGGGAGCTGTTTTTT. Protein: CASRSLAGNGELFF. Full variable domain (outside the CDR3, taken from reference TRBV19 and TRBJ2-2): DGGITQSPKYLFRKEGQNVTLSCEQNLNHDAMYWYRQDPGQGLRLIYYSQIVNDFQKGDIAEGYSVSREKKESFPLTVTSAQKNPTAFYLCASRSLAGNGELFFGEGSRLTVL.

The chain combines TRBV5-1 with TRBJ2-1, with 7 bases that match TRBD2. The CDR3 totals 15 residues. Germline lookup yields CDR1 SGHRS and CDR2 YFSETQ. V shed 0 bases and J 7 bases; nucleotides not matched to a gene: 7. The DNA of the CDR3 is TGCGCCAGCAGCTTGGTCCCTAGCGGCGAGAATGAGCAGTTCTTC. This gives the protein CASSLVPSGENEQFF.

The rearrangement joins TRBV18 to TRBJ1-1; D ambiguous. The CDR3 is 13 residues long. The germline CDR1 and CDR2 sequences are KGHSH and LQKENI. Trimming shortened V by 5 bases and J by 5 bases, and 12 bases separated the two germline ends. CDR3 region: CASSSSGPTEAFF. The CDR3 coding sequence is TGTGCCAGCTCATCGTCCGGTCCTACTGAAGCTTTCTTT.

In nucleotides, the CDR3 is TGTGCCAGCAGTGAGTTAGGAGTTCGCGCCAAAAACATTCAGTACTTC. Its protein product is CASSELGVRAKNIQYF. The chain uses TRBV25-1 and TRBJ2-4; D unclear. The CDR3 consists of 16 residues. Between the trimmed V and J ends, which lost 3 bases and 1 base, there was a span of 13 bases. Germline assignment: CDR1 MGHDK and CDR2 SYGVNS.

The chain carries TRBV13 and TRBJ1-5, with a possible D match to TRBD1 (5 bases). Per germline, CDR1 PRHDT and CDR2 FYEKMQ (reference sequence). The germline V and J ends were trimmed by 5 bases and 1 base, with 6 bases remaining between them. This CDR3 has 13 residues. CDR3 in amino acids: CASSRQSNQPQHF. The DNA for the CDR3 is TGTGCCAGCAGCAGACAGAGCAATCAGCCCCAGCATTTT.

The rearrangement links TRBV19 to TRBJ1-2; D ambiguous. CDR3 length: 13 amino acids. Trimming shortened V by 5 bases and J by 5 bases, and 12 bases separated the two germline ends. Germline values: CDR1 LNHDA, CDR2 SQIVND (reference sequence). The CDR3, as DNA: TGTGCCAGTAGTTCGCGGGTTCCGTATGGCTACACCTTC. Translation: CASSSRVPYGYTF.

The V gene is TRBV6-1, the J gene TRBJ2-5, with 13 bases aligning to TRBD2. The CDR3 is 18 amino acids. Germline CDR1 and CDR2: MNHNS and SASEGT. Losses at the gene ends were 0 bases for V and 5 bases for J; bases not matched to a gene: 9. In DNA, the CDR3 is TGTGCCAGCAGTGAAGCGGGGGGGGGACTAGCGGGAAGGGAGACCCAGTACTTC. It codes for CASSEAGGGLAGRETQYF.

This clone has just a few counts. The chain recombines TRBV28 with TRBJ1-4; tentative D call: TRBD1 (5 bases). V was trimmed by 11 bases and J by 5 bases, leaving 15 bases between them. The germline CDR1 and CDR2 sequences are MDHEN and SYDVKM. The CDR3 totals 13 residues. CDR3 nucleotides: TGTGCCGTGGGGGGGATATACAATGAAAAACTGTTTTTT. This encodes CAVGGIYNEKLFF.

The chain recombines TRBV9 with TRBJ2-3, with 7 bases matching TRBD2. The germline V gene has CDR1 SGDLS and CDR2 YYNGEE. V shed 4 bases, J shed 2 bases, and the junction held 10 bases outside the gene matches. The CDR3 extends over 16 amino acids. Here the CDR3 reads CASSRPGGGATDTQYF. In nucleotides, the CDR3 is TGTGCCAGCAGCAGACCGGGAGGCGGGGCCACAGATACGCAGTATTTT. Variable domain in full (rest from reference TRBV9 and TRBJ2-3): DSGVTQTPKHLITATGQRVTLRCSPRSGDLSVYWYQQSLDQGLQFLIQYYNGEERAKGNILERFSAQQFPDLHSELNLSSLELGDSALYFCASSRPGGGATDTQYFGPGTRLTVL.

The genes are TRBV19 and TRBJ1-4, with 7 bases matching TRBD1. The germline V gene encodes CDR1 LNHDA and CDR2 SQIVND (reference sequence). The V segment lost 7 bases and the J segment 1 base; nucleotides outside the gene matches: 6. This CDR3 region has 15 residues. CDR3 sequence reads: CASKPGQLTNEKLFF. CDR3 nucleotides: TGTGCCAGTAAACCGGGACAGCTAACTAATGAAAAACTGTTTTTT.

V gene TRBV27 combines with J gene TRBJ1-2; 7 nucleotides align to TRBD1. The junction had 11 bases not matched to a gene; V was cut back by 6 bases and J by 4 bases. The CDR3 runs to 15 residues. From germline, CDR1 is MNHEY and CDR2 SMNVEV (reference sequence). The CDR3 bases are TGTGCCAGCAGACCTCGACAGGGAACCATCTATGGCTACACCTTC. Translating gives CASRPRQGTIYGYTF.

This clone turned up a few times. This chain connects TRBV27 to TRBJ2-2; tentative D call: TRBD2 (6 bases). The CDR3 extends over 15 amino acids. Deletions cut 5 bases from V and 6 bases from J, with 16 bases between. Germline assignment: CDR1 MNHEY and CDR2 SMNVEV (reference sequence). The CDR3 DNA sequence: TGTGCCAGCAGTCCGCGGGGAGCGGGCCCCGGGGAGCTGTTTTTT. Translation: CASSPRGAGPGELFF.

This chain uses TRBV5-1 with TRBJ1-4; D possibly corresponds to TRBD1 (5 bases). The V gene lost 0 bases and the J gene lost 13 bases, with 16 bases spanning the gap. The CDR3 contains 14 residues. CDR1 SGHRS and CDR2 YFSETQ come from the germline V gene. The CDR3, as DNA: TGCGCCAGCAGCTTGGGACATAAGGGGAATGGACTGTTTTTT. This encodes CASSLGHKGNGLFF.